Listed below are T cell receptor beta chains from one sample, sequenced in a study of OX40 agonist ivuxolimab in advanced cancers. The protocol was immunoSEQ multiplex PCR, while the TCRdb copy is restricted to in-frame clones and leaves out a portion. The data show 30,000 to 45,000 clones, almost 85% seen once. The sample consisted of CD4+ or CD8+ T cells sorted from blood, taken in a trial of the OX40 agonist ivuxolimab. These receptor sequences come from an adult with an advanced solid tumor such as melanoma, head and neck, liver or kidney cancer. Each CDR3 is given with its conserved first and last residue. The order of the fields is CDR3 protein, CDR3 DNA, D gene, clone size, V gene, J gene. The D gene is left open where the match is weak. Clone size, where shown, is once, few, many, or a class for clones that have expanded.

CASSLWGEKLFF	TGTGCCAGCAGCTTGTGGGGTGAAAAACTGTTTTTT	-	-	TRBV5-6	TRBJ1-4
CAIEGGTGMFLWNQPQHF	TGTGCCATTGAGGGGGGGACAGGTATGTTTCTGTGGAATCAGCCCCAGCATTTT	TRBD1	few	TRBV28	TRBJ1-5
CASGFSGTGELFF	TGTGCTAGTGGTTTTTCGGGTACCGGGGAGCTGTTTTTT	-	once	TRBV12-5	TRBJ2-2
CASGDGEQYF	TGTGCCAGCGGGGACGGCGAGCAGTACTTC	-	-	TRBV6-5	TRBJ2-7
CASSIVATRGTGELFF	TGTGCCAGTAGTATAGTAGCGACCCGCGGGACCGGGGAGCTGTTTTTT	-	-	TRBV19	TRBJ2-2
CASSVAASGLQDEQFF	TGTGCCAGCAGCGTAGCGGCTAGCGGTCTACAGGATGAGCAGTTCTTC	TRBD2	-	TRBV9	TRBJ2-1
CASSDLGTYGYTF	TGTGCCAGCAGTGATCTGGGAACTTATGGCTACACCTTC	-	-	TRBV2	TRBJ1-2
CASSRRGGQKLFF	TGTGCCAGCTCGAGGAGGGGAGGGCAAAAACTGTTTTTT	-	-	TRBV28	TRBJ1-4
CASSPMPTGLTRSTEAFF	TGTGCCAGCAGCCCGATGCCGACGGGCCTTACGAGGTCTACTGAAGCTTTCTTT	-	once	TRBV11-2	TRBJ1-1
CASSFSTGTGNTIYF	TGTGCCAGCAGTTTTTCGACAGGGACTGGAAACACCATATATTTT	TRBD1	-	TRBV6-5	TRBJ1-3
CASSSRDSQETQYF	TGTGCCAGCAGCTCCCGGGACTCGCAAGAGACCCAGTACTTC	-	-	TRBV11-3	TRBJ2-5
CASREPGQGIDEQYF	TGTGCCAGCAGGGAACCGGGACAGGGCATCGACGAGCAGTACTTC	TRBD1	medium-sized	TRBV6-1	TRBJ2-7
CASSQGLAGLSYEQYF	TGTGCCAGCAGCCAGGGACTAGCGGGGTTGTCCTACGAGCAGTACTTC	TRBD2	-	TRBV4-2	TRBJ2-7
CASKTGGALNEQFF	TGTGCCAGCAAGACAGGGGGGGCCCTAAATGAGCAGTTCTTC	TRBD1	-	TRBV28	TRBJ2-1
CASTREFSYNEQFF	TGTGCCAGCACCAGGGAGTTCTCCTACAATGAGCAGTTCTTC	-	few	TRBV2	TRBJ2-1